The clone carrying this T cell receptor (beta chain) has a count of ten or more. The antigen is not known. RNA transcripts gave rise to amplified TCR beta CDR3 regions. First-round RT-PCR of the TCR CDR3 relied on the HTBI primer set. TCRdb itself ran the multiplex PCR reads through MiXCR, one entry per CDR3 protein. The profile shows approximately 400,000 distinct CDR3 sequences, more than 15% of them singletons. These data are taken from a study of T cells in Graves' hyperthyroidism and ophthalmopathy. Study results and caveats: Ophthalmopathy got predicted by the model a median about six months before its onset.

The TCR sequence derives from a woman aged 18-29 years with Graves' hyperthyroidism that later progressed to Graves' ophthalmopathy. Sequenced material: blood.

The CDR3 DNA reads as TGTGCCAGCAGCCAAGCGCTAGGCACCGAGCAGTACTTC. The encoded protein is CASSQALGTEQYF. The chain uses TRBV14 and TRBJ2-7; D remains ambiguous. The CDR3 consists of 13 residues. Looked up from germline, CDR1 is SGHDN and CDR2 is FVKESK. The V end was cut by 1 base, the J end by 6 bases, with 10 bases between.